The table lists the clone carrying this T cell receptor beta chain with many counts. CDR3 length: 17 residues. CDR1 GTSNPN and CDR2 SVGIG come from the germline V gene (reference sequence). V lost 4 bases to trimming and J lost 4 bases; unmatched junction nucleotides: 15. The record originates from a study of early T cells in non-severe SARS-CoV-2 infection. In the study overall: Bulk RNA taken from unsorted whole blood was sequenced, leaving chains unpaired.

The TCR library protocol was used to attach unique molecular identifiers. These identifiers were attached to individual cDNA molecules. In TCRdb, the 5' RACE reads were re-called with MiXCR into one record per CDR3 protein. The sample records roughly 68,000 distinct CDR3 sequences, 4.9% being singletons. Material: whole blood. This TCR was sampled from an adult who was a healthcare worker with PCR-confirmed SARS-CoV-2 infection or an uninfected control (not recorded which). The chain recombines TRBV30 with TRBJ1-2, with 10 bases that match TRBD1. CDR3 sequence (DNA): TGTGCCTGGACTCCCTTGGGACAGGGGATTTCCGCCTATGGCTACACCTTC. It is translated as CAWTPLGQGISAYGYTF.